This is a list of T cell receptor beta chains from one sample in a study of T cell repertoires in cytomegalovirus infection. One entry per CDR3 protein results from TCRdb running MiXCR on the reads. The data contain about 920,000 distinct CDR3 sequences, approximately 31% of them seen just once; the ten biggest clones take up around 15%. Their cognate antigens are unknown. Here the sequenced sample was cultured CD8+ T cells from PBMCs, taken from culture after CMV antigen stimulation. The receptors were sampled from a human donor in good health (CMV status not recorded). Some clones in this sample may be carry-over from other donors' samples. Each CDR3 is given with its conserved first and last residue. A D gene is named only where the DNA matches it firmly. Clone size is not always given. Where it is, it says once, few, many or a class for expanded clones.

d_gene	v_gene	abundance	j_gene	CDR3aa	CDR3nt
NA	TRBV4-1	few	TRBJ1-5	CASSQAGVNQPQHF	TGCGCCAGCAGCCAGGCCGGGGTCAATCAGCCCCAGCATTTT
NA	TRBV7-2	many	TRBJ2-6	CASSLRGSVSGANVLTF	TGTGCCAGCAGCTTAAGGGGTTCCGTCTCTGGGGCCAACGTCCTGACTTTC
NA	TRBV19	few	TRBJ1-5	CASSIGTARNQPQHF	TGTGCCAGTAGTATCGGGACCGCGAGGAATCAGCCCCAGCATTTT
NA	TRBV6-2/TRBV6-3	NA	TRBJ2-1	CASRLGLREQFF	TGTGCCAGCAGACTGGGACTCAGGGAGCAGTTCTTC
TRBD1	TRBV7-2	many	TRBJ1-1	CASSIRDSILNTEAFF	TGTGCCAGCAGCATCCGGGACAGTATTTTGAACACTGAAGCTTTCTTT
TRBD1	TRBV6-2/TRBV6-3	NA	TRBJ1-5	CASSMGQGRNQPQHF	TGTGCCAGCAGTATGGGACAGGGGAGGAATCAGCCCCAGCATTTT
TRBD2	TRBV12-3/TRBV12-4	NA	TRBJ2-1	CASSYEPPGLAGSLEFF	TGTGCCAGCAGTTATGAACCCCCGGGACTAGCGGGGAGCCTGGAGTTCTTC
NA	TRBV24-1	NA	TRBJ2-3	CATSAPGGHERSTDMQYF	TGTGCCACCAGTGCCCCGGGGGGACACGAACGTTCCACAGATATGCAGTATTTT
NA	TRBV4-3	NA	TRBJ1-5	CASSQESATKNQPQHF	TGCGCCAGCAGCCAAGAATCGGCAACCAAAAATCAGCCCCAGCATTTT
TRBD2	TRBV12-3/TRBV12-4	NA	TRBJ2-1	CASSFPSLAEGGEQFF	TGTGCCAGCAGTTTCCCTTCACTAGCGGAGGGAGGTGAGCAGTTCTTC
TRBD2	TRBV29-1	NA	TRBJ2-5	CSVLALETQYF	TGCAGCGTACTAGCGTTGGAGACCCAGTACTTC
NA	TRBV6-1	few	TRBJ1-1	CASGIGSDTEAFF	TGTGCCAGTGGAATCGGATCGGACACTGAAGCTTTCTTT
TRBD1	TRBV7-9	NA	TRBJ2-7	CASSFRTGGLHEQYF	TGTGCCAGCAGCTTTCGGACAGGGGGCTTGCACGAGCAGTACTTC
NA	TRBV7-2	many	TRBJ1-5	CASSPLGGSNQPQHF	TGTGCCAGCAGCCCCCTGGGGGGGAGCAATCAGCCCCAGCATTTT
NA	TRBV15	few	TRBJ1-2	CATSRAGLGYGYTF	TGTGCCACCAGCAGAGCGGGACTTGGCTATGGCTACACCTTC
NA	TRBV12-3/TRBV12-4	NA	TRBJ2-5	CASSFSPTEETQYF	TGTGCCAGCAGTTTCTCTCCGACCGAGGAGACCCAGTACTTC
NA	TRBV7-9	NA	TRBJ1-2	CASSFVYKTNYGYTF	TGTGCCAGCAGCTTCGTTTATAAAACTAACTATGGCTACACCTTC
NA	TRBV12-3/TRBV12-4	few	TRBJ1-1	CASSLWGDGTEAFF	TGTGCCAGCAGTTTATGGGGGGATGGAACTGAAGCTTTCTTT
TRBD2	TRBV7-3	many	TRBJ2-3	CASSLYGLAVSDTQYF	TGTGCCAGCAGCTTATATGGACTAGCTGTATCTGATACGCAGTATTTT
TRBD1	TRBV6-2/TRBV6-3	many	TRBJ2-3	CASTRTGDTDTQYF	TGTGCCAGCACCCGGACAGGGGATACAGATACGCAGTATTTT
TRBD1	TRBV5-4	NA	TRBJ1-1	CASSFETGGDSEAFF	TGTGCCAGCAGCTTCGAGACAGGGGGCGACTCTGAAGCTTTCTTT
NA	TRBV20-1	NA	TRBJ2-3	CSAPLALMGDTQYF	TGCAGTGCTCCCCTAGCGCTTATGGGAGATACGCAGTATTTT
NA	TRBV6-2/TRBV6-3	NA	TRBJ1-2	CASEGWNGYTF	TGTGCCAGCGAGGGATGGAATGGCTACACCTTC
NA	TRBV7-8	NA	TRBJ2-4	CTSSLVREGAKNTQYF	TGTACCAGCAGCTTAGTAAGAGAAGGAGCCAAAAACACTCAGTACTTC
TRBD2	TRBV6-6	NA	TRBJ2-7	CASMPRGGGAYEQYF	TGTGCCAGCATGCCACGGGGCGGGGGGGCCTACGAGCAGTACTTC
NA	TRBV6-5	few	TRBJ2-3	CASSYDIWQGTDTQYF	TGTGCCAGCAGTTACGATATTTGGCAGGGTACAGATACGCAGTATTTT
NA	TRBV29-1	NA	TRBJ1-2	CSFRRGNYGYTF	TGCAGCTTTAGACGGGGGAACTATGGCTACACCTTC
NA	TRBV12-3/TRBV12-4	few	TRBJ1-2	CASSSNPRGSGYTF	TGTGCCAGCAGTTCTAACCCCAGGGGTTCTGGCTACACCTTC
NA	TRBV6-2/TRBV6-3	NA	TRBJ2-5	CASSYSHGTIRTQYF	TGTGCCAGCAGTTACTCCCATGGGACGATCCGGACCCAGTACTTC
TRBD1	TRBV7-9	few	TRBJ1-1	CASSFTGDGTEAFF	TGTGCCAGCAGCTTTACAGGGGACGGAACTGAAGCTTTCTTT
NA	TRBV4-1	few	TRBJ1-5	CASSQTPVGNQPQHF	TGCGCCAGCAGCCAAACCCCAGTAGGAAATCAGCCCCAGCATTTT
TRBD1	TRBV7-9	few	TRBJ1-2	CASRDPTGGFYGYTF	TGTGCCAGCAGAGACCCGACAGGGGGATTTTACGGCTACACCTTC
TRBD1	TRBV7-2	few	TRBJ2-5	CASSETRGRVETQYF	TGTGCCAGCAGCGAAACCAGGGGGCGGGTGGAGACCCAGTACTTC
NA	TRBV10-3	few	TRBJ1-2	CAISESKPSPSADRGYGYTF	TGTGCCATCAGTGAGTCGAAGCCCTCCCCGAGCGCGGACCGTGGCTATGGCTACACCTTC
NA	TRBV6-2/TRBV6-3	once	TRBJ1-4	CASSGDRDTGEKLFF	TGTGCCAGCAGCGGGGACCGGGACACGGGAGAAAAACTGTTTTTT